This T cell receptor beta chain is drawn from a study of T cell repertoires in cytomegalovirus infection. Overall study context: Matching HLA type and CMV infection were both indicated by public TCR beta signatures. Regarding the study as a whole: CMV carriers having the relevant HLA were flagged by cumulative public TCR beta family frequency.

TCRdb independently ran MiXCR on the reads; one entry per CDR3 protein. This table has roughly 720,000 distinct CDR3 sequences, 35% appearing once. This clonotype has just a few counts. What it recognizes is unknown. CDR1 and CDR2 from the germline V gene are MNHEY and SVGEGT. The CDR3 covers 14 residues. The V gene end was trimmed by 4 bases and the J gene end by 4 bases; junction bases not matched to a gene: 6. This clonotype originated in a human donor in good health (CMV status not recorded). Some clones in this sample may be carry-over from other donors' samples. The specimen sequenced was PBMCs. This sequence joins TRBV6-2 or TRBV6-3 and TRBJ2-5; 7 nucleotides agree with TRBD1. The CDR3 DNA follows: TGTGCCAGCAGTTCCGGGACAGAGCTAGAGACCCAGTACTTC. Translating gives CASSSGTELETQYF.